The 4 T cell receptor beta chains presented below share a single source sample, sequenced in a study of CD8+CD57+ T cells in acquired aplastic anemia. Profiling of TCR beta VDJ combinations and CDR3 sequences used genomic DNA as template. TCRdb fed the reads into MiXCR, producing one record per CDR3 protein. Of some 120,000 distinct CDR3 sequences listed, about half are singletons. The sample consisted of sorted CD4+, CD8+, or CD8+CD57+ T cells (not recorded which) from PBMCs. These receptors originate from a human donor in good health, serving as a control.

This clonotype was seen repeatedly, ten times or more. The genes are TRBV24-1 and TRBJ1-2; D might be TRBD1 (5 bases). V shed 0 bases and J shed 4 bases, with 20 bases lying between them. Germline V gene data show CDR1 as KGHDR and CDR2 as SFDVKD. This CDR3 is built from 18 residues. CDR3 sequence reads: CATSDLHPSGQGSYGYTF. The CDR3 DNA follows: TGTGCCACCAGTGATTTGCATCCCTCAGGGCAGGGAAGCTATGGCTACACCTTC.

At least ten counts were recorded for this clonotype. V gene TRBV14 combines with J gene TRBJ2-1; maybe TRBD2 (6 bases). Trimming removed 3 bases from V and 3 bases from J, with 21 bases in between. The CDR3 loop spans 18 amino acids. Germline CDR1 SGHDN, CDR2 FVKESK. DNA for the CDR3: TGTGCCAGCAGCCATTGGAATTGGCGGGAATGGGGCTACAATGAGCAGTTCTTC. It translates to CASSHWNWREWGYNEQFF.

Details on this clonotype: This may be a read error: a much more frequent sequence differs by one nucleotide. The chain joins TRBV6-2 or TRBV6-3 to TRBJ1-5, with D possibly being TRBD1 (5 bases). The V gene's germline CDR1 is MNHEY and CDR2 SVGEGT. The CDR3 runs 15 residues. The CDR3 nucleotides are TGTGCCAGCAGTCACAGTCAAGGGACCAATCAGCCCCAGCAGTTT. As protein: CASSHSQGTNQPQQF.

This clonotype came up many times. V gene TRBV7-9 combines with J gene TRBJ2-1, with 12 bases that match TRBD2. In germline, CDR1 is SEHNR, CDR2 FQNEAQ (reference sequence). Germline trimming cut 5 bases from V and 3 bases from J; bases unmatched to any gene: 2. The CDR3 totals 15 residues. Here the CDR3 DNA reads TGTGCCAGCAGCCCGACTAGCGGGGGCTACAATGAGCAGTTCTTC. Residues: CASSPTSGGYNEQFF.